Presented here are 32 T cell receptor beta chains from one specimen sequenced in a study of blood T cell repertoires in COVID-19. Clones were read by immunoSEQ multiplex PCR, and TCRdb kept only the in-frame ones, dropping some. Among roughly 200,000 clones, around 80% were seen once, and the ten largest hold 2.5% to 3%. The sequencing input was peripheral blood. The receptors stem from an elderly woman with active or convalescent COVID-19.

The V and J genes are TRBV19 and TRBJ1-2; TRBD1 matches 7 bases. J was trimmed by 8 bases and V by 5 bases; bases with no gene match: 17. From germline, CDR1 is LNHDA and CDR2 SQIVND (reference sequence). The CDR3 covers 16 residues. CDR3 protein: CASSAALQTGVDGYTF. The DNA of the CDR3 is TGTGCCAGTAGTGCCGCCCTACAAACAGGGGTTGACGGCTACACCTTC.

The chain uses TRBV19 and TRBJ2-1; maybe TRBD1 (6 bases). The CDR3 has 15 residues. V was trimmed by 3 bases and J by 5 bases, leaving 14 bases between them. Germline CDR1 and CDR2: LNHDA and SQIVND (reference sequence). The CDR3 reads CASSIRQVLDNEQFF. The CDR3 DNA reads TGTGCCAGTAGTATCCGACAGGTTCTTGACAATGAGCAGTTCTTC.

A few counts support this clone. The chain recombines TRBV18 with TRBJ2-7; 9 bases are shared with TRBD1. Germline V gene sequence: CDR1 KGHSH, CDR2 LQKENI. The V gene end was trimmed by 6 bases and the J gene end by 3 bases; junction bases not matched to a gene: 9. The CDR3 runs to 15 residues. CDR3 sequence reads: CASSNGQGWFYEQYF. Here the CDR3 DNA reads TGTGCCAGCTCGAACGGACAGGGGTGGTTCTACGAGCAGTACTTC.

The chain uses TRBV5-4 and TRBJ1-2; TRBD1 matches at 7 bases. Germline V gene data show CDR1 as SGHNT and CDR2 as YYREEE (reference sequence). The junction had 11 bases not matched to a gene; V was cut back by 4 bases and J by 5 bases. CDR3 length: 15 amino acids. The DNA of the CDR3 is TGTGCCAGCAGCCAGGACAGGACGGTTAGGTATGGCTACACCTTC. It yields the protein CASSQDRTVRYGYTF.

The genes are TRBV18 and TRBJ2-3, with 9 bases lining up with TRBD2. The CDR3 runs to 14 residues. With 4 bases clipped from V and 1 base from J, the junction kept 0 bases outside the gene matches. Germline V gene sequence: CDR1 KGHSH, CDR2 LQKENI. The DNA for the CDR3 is TGTGCCAGCTCACGGACTAGCGGCACAGATACGCAGTATTTT. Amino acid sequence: CASSRTSGTDTQYF.

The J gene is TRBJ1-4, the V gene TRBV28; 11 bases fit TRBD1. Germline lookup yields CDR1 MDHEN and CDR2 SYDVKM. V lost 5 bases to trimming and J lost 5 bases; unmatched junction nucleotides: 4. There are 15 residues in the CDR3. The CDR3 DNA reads TGTGCCAGCAGTCGCTGGACAGGGGGCAATGAAAAACTGTTTTTT. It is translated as CASSRWTGGNEKLFF.

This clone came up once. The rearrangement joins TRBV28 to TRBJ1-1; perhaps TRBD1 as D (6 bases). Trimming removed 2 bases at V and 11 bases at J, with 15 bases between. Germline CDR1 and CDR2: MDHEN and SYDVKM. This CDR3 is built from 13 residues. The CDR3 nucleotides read TGTGCCAGCAGTTTAACAGGGCCGGGGAATGCTTTCTTT. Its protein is CASSLTGPGNAFF.

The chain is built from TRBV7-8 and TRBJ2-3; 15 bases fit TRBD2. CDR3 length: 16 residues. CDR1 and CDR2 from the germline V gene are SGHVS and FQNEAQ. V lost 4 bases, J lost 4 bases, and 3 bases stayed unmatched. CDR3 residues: CASSSGLAGGSDTQYF. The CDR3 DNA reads TGTGCCAGCAGCTCGGGACTAGCGGGGGGATCAGATACGCAGTATTTT.

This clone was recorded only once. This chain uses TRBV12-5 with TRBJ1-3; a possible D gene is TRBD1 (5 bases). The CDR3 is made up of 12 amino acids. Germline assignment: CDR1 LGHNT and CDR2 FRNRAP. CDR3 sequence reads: CASQGSGNTIYF. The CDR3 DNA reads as TGTGCCAGCCAGGGCTCTGGAAACACCATATATTTT.

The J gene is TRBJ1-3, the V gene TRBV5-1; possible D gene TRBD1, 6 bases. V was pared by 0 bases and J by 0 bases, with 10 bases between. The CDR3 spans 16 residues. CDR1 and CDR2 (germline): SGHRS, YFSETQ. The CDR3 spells CASSLDGTNSGNTIYF. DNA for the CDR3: TGCGCCAGCAGCTTGGATGGGACAAACTCTGGAAACACCATATATTTT.

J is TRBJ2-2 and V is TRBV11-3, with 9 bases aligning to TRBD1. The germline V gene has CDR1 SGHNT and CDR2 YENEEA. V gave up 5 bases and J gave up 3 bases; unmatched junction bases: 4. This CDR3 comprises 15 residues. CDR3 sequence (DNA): TGTGCCAGCAGCATAACAGGGGGCTACACCGGGGAGCTGTTTTTT. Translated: CASSITGGYTGELFF.

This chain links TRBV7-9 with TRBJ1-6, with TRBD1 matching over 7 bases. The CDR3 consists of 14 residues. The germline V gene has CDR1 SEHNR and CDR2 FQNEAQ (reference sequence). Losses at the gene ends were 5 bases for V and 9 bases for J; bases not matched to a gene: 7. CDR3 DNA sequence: TGTGCCAGCAGCCCAGCAGGGGGTAGTTCACCCCTCCACTTT. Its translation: CASSPAGGSSPLHF.

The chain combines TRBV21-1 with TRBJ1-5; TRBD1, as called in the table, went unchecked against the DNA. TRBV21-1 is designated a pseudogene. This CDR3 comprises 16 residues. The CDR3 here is CASSTTGPHSNQPQHF. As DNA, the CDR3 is TGTGCCAGCAGCACGACAGGGCCTCATAGCAATCAGCCCCAGCATTTT.

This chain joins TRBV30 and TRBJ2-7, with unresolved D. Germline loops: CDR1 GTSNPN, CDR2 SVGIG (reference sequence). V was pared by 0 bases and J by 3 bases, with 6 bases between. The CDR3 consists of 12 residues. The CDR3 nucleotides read TGTGCCTGGAGTGTCCGGTTCTACGAGCAGTACTTC. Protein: CAWSVRFYEQYF. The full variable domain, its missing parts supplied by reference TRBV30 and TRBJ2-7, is SQTIHQWPATLVQPVGSPLSLECTVEGTSNPNLYWYRQAAGRGLQLLFYSVGIGQISSEVPQNLSASRPQDRQFILSSKKLLLSDSGFYLCAWSVRFYEQYFGPGTRLTVT.

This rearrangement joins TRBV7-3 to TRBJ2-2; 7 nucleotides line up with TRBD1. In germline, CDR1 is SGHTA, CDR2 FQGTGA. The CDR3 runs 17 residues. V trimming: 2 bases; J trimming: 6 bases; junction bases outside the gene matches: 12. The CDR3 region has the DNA TGTGCCAGCAGCTTAGCGGAGACAGGGTTTAAAGCCGGGGAGCTGTTTTTT. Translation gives CASSLAETGFKAGELFF.

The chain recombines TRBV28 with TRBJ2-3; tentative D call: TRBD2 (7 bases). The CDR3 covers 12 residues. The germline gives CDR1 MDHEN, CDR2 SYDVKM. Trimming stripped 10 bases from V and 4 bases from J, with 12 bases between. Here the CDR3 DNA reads TGTGCCATAGGGGGGAGGGCAGATACGCAGTATTTT. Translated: CAIGGRADTQYF.

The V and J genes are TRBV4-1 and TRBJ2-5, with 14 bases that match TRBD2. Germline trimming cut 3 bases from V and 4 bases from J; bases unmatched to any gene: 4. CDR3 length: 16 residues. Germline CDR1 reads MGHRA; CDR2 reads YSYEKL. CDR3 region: CASSHRLAGGPETQYF. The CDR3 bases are TGCGCCAGCAGCCACCGACTAGCGGGGGGGCCAGAGACCCAGTACTTC.

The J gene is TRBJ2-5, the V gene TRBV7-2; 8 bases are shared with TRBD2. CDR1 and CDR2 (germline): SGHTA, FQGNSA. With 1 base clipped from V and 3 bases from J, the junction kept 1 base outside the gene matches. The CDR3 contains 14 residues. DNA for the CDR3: TGTGCCAGCAGCTTAGAACTAGCGGAAGAGACCCAGTACTTC. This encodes CASSLELAEETQYF.

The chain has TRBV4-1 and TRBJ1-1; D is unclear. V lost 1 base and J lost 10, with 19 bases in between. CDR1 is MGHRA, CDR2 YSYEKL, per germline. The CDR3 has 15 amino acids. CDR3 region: CASSQVGRGGRGAFF. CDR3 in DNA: TGCGCCAGCAGCCAAGTAGGGCGAGGAGGCCGAGGAGCTTTCTTT.

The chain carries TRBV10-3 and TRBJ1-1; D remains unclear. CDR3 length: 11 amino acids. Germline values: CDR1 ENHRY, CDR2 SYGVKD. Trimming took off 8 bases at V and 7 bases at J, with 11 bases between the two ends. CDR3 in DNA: TGTGCCATCCAGCAGCGAGGTGAAGCTTTCTTT. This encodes CAIQQRGEAFF.

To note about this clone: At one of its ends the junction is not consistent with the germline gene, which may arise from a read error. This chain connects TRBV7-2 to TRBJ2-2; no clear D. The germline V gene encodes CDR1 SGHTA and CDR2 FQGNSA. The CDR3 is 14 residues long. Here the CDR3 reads CASIFRTNTGELFF. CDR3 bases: TGTGCGAGCATCTTCAGGACGAACACCGGGGAGCTGTTTTTT.

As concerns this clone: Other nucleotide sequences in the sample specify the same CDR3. The CDR3 here is CAISGGGEETQYF. CDR3 nucleotide sequence: TGTGCCATCAGTGGGGGGGGCGAAGAGACCCAGTACTTC. V gene TRBV10-3 combines with J gene TRBJ2-5; D perhaps matches TRBD2 (7 bases). Germline CDR1 ENHRY, CDR2 SYGVKD. V shed 4 bases and J shed 3 bases, with 9 bases lying between them. There are 13 residues in the CDR3.

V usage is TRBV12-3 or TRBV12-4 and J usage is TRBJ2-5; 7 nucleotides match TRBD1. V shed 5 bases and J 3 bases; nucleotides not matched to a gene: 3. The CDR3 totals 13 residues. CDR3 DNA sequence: TGTGCCAGCAGTCCCGGGACAGAAGAGACCCAGTACTTC. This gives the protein CASSPGTEETQYF.

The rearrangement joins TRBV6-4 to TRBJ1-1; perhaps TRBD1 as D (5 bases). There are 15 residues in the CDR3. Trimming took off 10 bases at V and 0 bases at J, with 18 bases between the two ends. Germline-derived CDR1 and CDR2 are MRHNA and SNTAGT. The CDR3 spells CATGGTGDLNTEAFF. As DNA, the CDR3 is TGTGCCACCGGGGGGACGGGGGACCTGAACACTGAAGCTTTCTTT.

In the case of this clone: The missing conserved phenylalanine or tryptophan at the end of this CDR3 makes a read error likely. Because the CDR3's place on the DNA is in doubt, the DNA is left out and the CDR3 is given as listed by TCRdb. The CDR3 region is CASACRVKVA. V and J are TRBV12-3 or TRBV12-4 and TRBJ2-6; the tabulated D call, TRBD2, remains unverified against the DNA. Termini included, the CDR3 measures 10 amino acids.

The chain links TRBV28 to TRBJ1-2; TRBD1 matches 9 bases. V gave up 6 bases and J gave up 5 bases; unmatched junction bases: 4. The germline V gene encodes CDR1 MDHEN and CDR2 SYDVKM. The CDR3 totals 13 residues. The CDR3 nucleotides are TGTGCCAGCAGCCGCGGGACAGGGTATGGCTACACCTTC. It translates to CASSRGTGYGYTF.

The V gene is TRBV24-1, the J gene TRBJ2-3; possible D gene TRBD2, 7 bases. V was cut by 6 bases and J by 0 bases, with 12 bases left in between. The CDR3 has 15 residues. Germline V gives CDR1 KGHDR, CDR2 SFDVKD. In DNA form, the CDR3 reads TGTGCCACCAGTAAAGGGGGGGCTAGCACAGATACGCAGTATTTT. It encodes CATSKGGASTDTQYF.

CDR3 region: CASSLVFAGANEQFF. For the CDR3, the DNA is TGCGCCAGCAGCTTGGTTTTCGCGGGGGCGAATGAGCAGTTCTTC. The V and J genes are TRBV5-1 and TRBJ2-1; TRBD2 might be the D (7 bases). V was trimmed by 0 bases and J by 7 bases, leaving 14 bases between them. This CDR3 is 15 amino acids long. Germline CDR1 is SGHRS and CDR2 is YFSETQ. Full variable domain (outside the CDR3, taken from reference TRBV5-1 and TRBJ2-1): KAGVTQTPRYLIKTRGQQVTLSCSPISGHRSVSWYQQTPGQGLQFLFEYFSETQRNKGNFPGRFSGRQFSNSRSEMNVSTLELGDSALYLCASSLVFAGANEQFFGPGTRLTVL.

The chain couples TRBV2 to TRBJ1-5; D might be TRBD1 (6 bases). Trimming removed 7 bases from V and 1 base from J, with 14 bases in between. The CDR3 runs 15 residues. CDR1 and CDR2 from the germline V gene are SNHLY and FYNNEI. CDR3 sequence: CASTLWGQSNQPQHF. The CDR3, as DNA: TGTGCCAGCACCCTCTGGGGGCAGAGCAATCAGCCCCAGCATTTT.

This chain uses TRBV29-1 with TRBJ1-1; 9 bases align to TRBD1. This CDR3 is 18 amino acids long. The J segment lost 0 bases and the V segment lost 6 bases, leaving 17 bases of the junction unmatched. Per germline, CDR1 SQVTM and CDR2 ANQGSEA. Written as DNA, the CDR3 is TGCAGCGTAGACGCTCACCGGGACAGGGCGACCATGAACACTGAAGCTTTCTTT. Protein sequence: CSVDAHRDRATMNTEAFF. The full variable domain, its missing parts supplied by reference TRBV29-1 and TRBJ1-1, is SAVISQKPSRDICQRGTSLTIQCQVDSQVTMMFWYRQQPGQSLTLIATANQGSEATYESGFVIDKFPISRPNLTFSTLTVSNMSPEDSSIYLCSVDAHRDRATMNTEAFFGQGTRLTVV.

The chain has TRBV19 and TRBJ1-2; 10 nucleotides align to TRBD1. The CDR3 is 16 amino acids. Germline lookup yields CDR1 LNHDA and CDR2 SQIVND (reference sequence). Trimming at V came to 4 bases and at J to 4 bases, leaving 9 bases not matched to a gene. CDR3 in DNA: TGTGCCAGTAGTAACTTCAGACAGGGGGCTGGCTATGGCTACACCTTC. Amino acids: CASSNFRQGAGYGYTF.

CDR3 loop: CSAIDPRASEKLFF. The CDR3 DNA follows: TGCAGTGCTATTGATCCGAGGGCGTCTGAAAAACTGTTTTTT. The chain joins TRBV20-1 to TRBJ1-4; D is unclear. The germline V gene encodes CDR1 DFQATT and CDR2 SNEGSKA (reference sequence). V lost 4 bases and J lost 7, with 16 bases in between. The CDR3 runs to 14 residues.